This passage covers 18 T cell receptor beta chains from one sample sequenced in a study of T cell repertoires in cytomegalovirus infection. TCRdb reanalysed the reads using MiXCR and keeps one entry per CDR3 protein. The sample carries about 240,000 distinct CDR3 sequences, roughly 6.5% recorded once. Sequencing used PBMCs. The origin of the receptors is a human donor in good health (CMV status not recorded). Some clones in this sample may be carry-over from other donors' samples.

The sample holds a few counts of this clonotype. The V call is TRBV29-1, the J call TRBJ2-5; 9 bases are shared with TRBD2. With 3 bases clipped from V and 4 bases from J, the junction kept 0 bases outside the gene matches. The CDR3 totals 12 residues. Per germline, CDR1 SQVTM and CDR2 ANQGSEA. The CDR3 sequence is CSVDSGGETQYF. Here the CDR3 DNA reads TGCAGCGTTGATAGCGGGGGAGAGACCCAGTACTTC.

This clonotype was detected many times. CDR3 coding DNA: TGTGCCAGCAGGGGGGAGGGACTAGCCAGTTTGTATGAGCAGTTCTTC. It translates to CASRGEGLASLYEQFF. The J gene is TRBJ2-1, the V gene TRBV7-3, with 9 bases that match TRBD2. The CDR3 extends over 16 amino acids. V dropped 6 bases and J dropped 8; count of bases not matched to a gene: 14. CDR1 SGHTA and CDR2 FQGTGA come from the germline V gene.

As concerns this clonotype: A much larger clone lies one base from this, so it may be a read error. The V call is TRBV19, the J call TRBJ2-1; 12 bases are shared with TRBD2. CDR1 and CDR2 from the germline V gene are LNHDA and SQIVND (reference sequence). There are 18 residues in the CDR3. CDR3 nucleotide sequence: TGTGCCATTAGTACTCAACCCTCGGAGACTAGCGGGGGCGGTGAGCAGTTCTTC. Its protein product is CAISTQPSETSGGGEQFF. The full variable domain, rest sourced from reference TRBV19 and TRBJ2-1, is DGGITQSPKYLFRKEGQNVTLSCEQNLNHDAMYWYRQDPGQGLRLIYYSQIVNDFQKGDIAEGYSVSREKKESFPLTVTSAQKNPTAFYLCAISTQPSETSGGGEQFFGPGTRLTVL.

V gene TRBV29-1 combines with J gene TRBJ1-1, with D unresolved. Trimming took 8 bases from V and 2 from J, leaving 15 bases between them. The CDR3 sequence is 13 residues long. Germline CDR1 and CDR2: SQVTM and ANQGSEA. CDR3 sequence: CSIQRQTNTEAFF. In DNA, the CDR3 is TGCAGCATACAGAGGCAGACTAACACTGAAGCTTTCTTT.

This clonotype was counted many times. V and J are TRBV20-1 and TRBJ1-4, with 7 bases matching TRBD1. V lost 6 bases to trimming and J lost 5 bases; unmatched junction nucleotides: 6. Germline CDR1 reads DFQATT; CDR2 reads SNEGSKA (reference sequence). CDR3 size: 13 residues. In DNA, the CDR3 is TGCAGTGCCGCCGGGACAGCGAATGAAAAACTGTTTTTT. Translation gives CSAAGTANEKLFF.

At least ten counts were recorded for this clonotype. The CDR3 loop reads CASSLSLSGGWNEQFF. CDR3 nucleotide sequence: TGTGCCAGCAGCTTAAGTCTTAGCGGGGGCTGGAATGAGCAGTTCTTC. This sequence joins TRBV7-2 and TRBJ2-1; TRBD2 matches 9 bases. Germline V gene sequence: CDR1 SGHTA, CDR2 FQGNSA. The V segment lost 2 bases and the J segment 7 bases; nucleotides outside the gene matches: 9. The CDR3 length is 16 residues.

This clonotype came up many times. The V gene is TRBV25-1, the J gene TRBJ1-1; 7 positions agree with TRBD1. Per the germline V gene, CDR1 is MGHDK and CDR2 is SYGVNS. CDR3 length: 14 amino acids. V trimming: 3 bases; J trimming: 4 bases; junction bases outside the gene matches: 5. CDR3 amino acids: CASSETGTATEAFF. The DNA for the CDR3 is TGTGCCAGCAGTGAGACAGGGACGGCCACTGAAGCTTTCTTT.

The sample holds many counts of this clonotype. The V call is TRBV29-1, the J call TRBJ2-3; TRBD1 matches at 8 bases. CDR3 length equals 14 residues. V trimming: 1 base; J trimming: 2 bases; junction bases outside the gene matches: 2. Germline V lookup: CDR1 SQVTM, CDR2 ANQGSEA. DNA for the CDR3: TGCAGCGTTGAAGGGACAGGGAACACAGATACGCAGTATTTT. Residues: CSVEGTGNTDTQYF.

Ten or more counts support this clonotype. The V gene is TRBV5-5, the J gene TRBJ2-6; D gene ambiguous. Germline V gene sequence: CDR1 SGHKS, CDR2 YYEKEE (reference sequence). Trimming stripped 0 bases from V and 0 bases from J, with 4 bases between. This CDR3 region has 15 residues. The DNA for the CDR3 is TGTGCCAGCAGCTTGGAGAGCTCTGGGGCCAACGTCCTGACTTTC. Translated: CASSLESSGANVLTF.

There are many counts of this clonotype. The V gene is TRBV12-3 or TRBV12-4, the J gene TRBJ2-3, with 9 bases identical to TRBD2. The junction had 12 bases not matched to a gene; V was cut back by 4 bases and J by 4 bases. The CDR3 loop spans 17 amino acids. In nucleotides, the CDR3 is TGTGCCAGCAGTTCCATCCTGCCTAGCGGGGTGCCAGATACGCAGTATTTT. Amino acids: CASSSILPSGVPDTQYF.

This clonotype was counted many times. The genes are TRBV7-2 and TRBJ2-5, with 10 nucleotides matching TRBD2. The CDR3 extends over 15 amino acids. The V gene end was trimmed by 5 bases and the J gene end by 9 bases; junction bases not matched to a gene: 12. Looked up from germline, CDR1 is SGHTA and CDR2 is FQGNSA. The CDR3 here is CASSAWTSGLVAQYF. The CDR3 DNA reads as TGTGCCAGCAGCGCCTGGACTAGCGGACTCGTGGCCCAGTACTTC. Full variable domain (missing parts from reference TRBV7-2 and TRBJ2-5): GAGVSQSPSNKVTEKGKDVELRCDPISGHTALYWYRQSLGQGLEFLIYFQGNSAPDKSGLPSDRFSAERTGGSVSTLTIQRTQQEDSAVYLCASSAWTSGLVAQYFGPGTRLLVL.

Many counts were recorded for this clonotype. The rearrangement links TRBV6-6 to TRBJ2-4; TRBD2 agrees at 13 bases. This CDR3 has 18 amino acids. V shed 0 bases and J 8 bases; nucleotides not matched to a gene: 10. Germline V gene data show CDR1 as MNHNY and CDR2 as SVGAGI (reference sequence). The CDR3 DNA is TGTGCCAGCAGTTACTCGGGACTAGCGGGGTATGAGAGAGACATTCAGTACTTC. Its protein product is CASSYSGLAGYERDIQYF.

In this sample, this clonotype turned up many times. The V gene is TRBV2, the J gene TRBJ1-3, with D uncertain. The germline gives CDR1 SNHLY, CDR2 FYNNEI. The CDR3 extends over 15 amino acids. V shed 7 bases and J shed 2 bases, with 15 bases lying between them. In DNA, the CDR3 is TGTGCCAGCATGAGAGTGAAGGGAACTGGAAACACCATATATTTT. It yields the protein CASMRVKGTGNTIYF. The full variable domain, in which reference TRBV2 and TRBJ1-3 provide the parts outside the CDR3, is EPEVTQTPSHQVTQMGQEVILRCVPISNHLYFYWYRQILGQKVEFLVSFYNNEISEKSEIFDDQFSVERPDGSNFTLKIRSTKLEDSAMYFCASMRVKGTGNTIYFGEGSWLTVV.

There are many counts of this clonotype. The genes are TRBV27 and TRBJ1-1, with D possibly matching TRBD1 (5 bases). The CDR3 runs to 13 residues. Between the trimmed V and J ends, which lost 5 bases and 10 bases, there was a span of 17 bases. In germline, CDR1 is MNHEY, CDR2 SMNVEV (reference sequence). CDR3 nucleotides: TGTGCCAGCAGTCCCCTCCTGGGGCAGCGAGCTTTCTTT. It yields the protein CASSPLLGQRAFF.

There are many counts of this clonotype. V and J are TRBV5-6 and TRBJ2-7, with D possibly TRBD1 on 6 matching bases. Trimming removed 4 bases at V and 2 bases at J, with 16 bases between. Germline V gene sequence: CDR1 SGHDT, CDR2 YYEEEE. The CDR3 covers 15 residues. The CDR3 region has the DNA TGTGCCAGCAGCACGGAACGGGACACCACCTACGAGCAGTACTTC. The encoded protein is CASSTERDTTYEQYF.

This clonotype was seen many times. This sequence joins TRBV28 and TRBJ1-1; 7 bases match TRBD1. This CDR3 comprises 15 residues. The germline CDR1 and CDR2 sequences are MDHEN and SYDVKM. With 3 bases clipped from V and 6 bases from J, the junction kept 10 bases outside the gene matches. This CDR3 reads CASSFHRGQHAEAFF. CDR3 DNA sequence: TGTGCCAGCAGTTTCCACAGGGGCCAACACGCTGAAGCTTTCTTT.

This clonotype came up many times. The chain has TRBV27 and TRBJ1-5; 7 bases agree with TRBD1. V lost 5 bases to trimming and J lost 3 bases; unmatched junction nucleotides: 10. The CDR3 runs to 16 residues. Germline values: CDR1 MNHEY, CDR2 SMNVEV (reference sequence). CDR3 residues: CASSEWMTGNNQPQHF. DNA of the CDR3: TGTGCCAGCAGTGAATGGATGACAGGGAACAATCAGCCCCAGCATTTT.

There are many counts of this clonotype. The CDR3 nucleotides are TGTGCCAGCAGCTTGGGGGTTGAGCAGTTCTTC. It specifies CASSLGVEQFF. The chain recombines TRBV7-8 with TRBJ2-1; perhaps D is TRBD1 or TRBD2 (5 bases each). This CDR3 region has 11 residues. V was pared by 3 bases and J by 9 bases, with 6 bases between. The germline gives CDR1 SGHVS, CDR2 FQNEAQ. Full variable domain (missing parts from reference TRBV7-8 and TRBJ2-1): GAGVSQSPRYKVAKRGQDVALRCDPISGHVSLFWYQQALGQGPEFLTYFQNEAQLDKSGLPSDRFFAERPEGSVSTLKIQRTQQEDSAVYLCASSLGVEQFFGPGTRLTVL.